This T cell receptor beta chain was sequenced for a study of regulatory T cells (dated by TCRdb to 2017 to 2018). In terms of the full investigation: T-cell receptor beta repertoires of sorted regulatory, conventional CD4+ and CD8+ T cells were compared between CD3G-deficient patients and healthy controls. Study-level results and caveats: Patient-derived CD8+ T cells showed a nonsignificant trend toward reduced Shannon entropy compared with control CD8+ cells. Restricted unique TRB V-J pairs and skewed V and J gene usage were observed in patient repertoires, most markedly in regulatory T cells.

Details on this clone: The specificity of this receptor is unknown. No per-base quality is available; no much larger clone lies one base away. This sample also contains other DNA sequences that code for the same CDR3.

Every CD3G-deficient patient showed evidence of autoimmunity, and the autoimmunity was more severe in two of the patients. Patients ranged from 2 to 39 years of age at testing and had reduced naive and increased memory CD4+ and CD8+ T-cell proportions. Several individuals with CD3G deficiency were included in the patient group. Patient samples and clinical data came from an international physician network spanning the United States, Europe and Asia. Ficoll density separation was used to isolate peripheral blood mononuclear cells. A FACSAria cell sorter was used to isolate CD3+ CD8+ CD4- T cells. Trimming accounts for 5 bases at V and 3 bases at J, while the number of junction bases matched to no gene is 3. The CDR3 contains 14 residues, cysteine and phenylalanine counted. The read is trimmed to its CDR3 DNA, 42 bases read in frame from base 1. The CDR1 and CDR2 encoded by the germline V gene are MNHNS and SASEGT.

The multiplex PCR used 52 forward TRBV primers and 13 reverse TRBJ primers, with assay-based and computational corrections for amplification bias. Within the immunoSEQ assay, multiplex PCR amplified rearranged TRB loci from genomic DNA. An Illumina HiSeq platform was used to sequence the TRB amplicons. Per the authors' processing: Custom algorithms error-filtered the raw sequences and aligned the raw sequences to reference gene sequences, after which the immunoSEQ online tools were used for analysis. The frequencies of productive and nonproductive TRB rearrangements were evaluated among unique sequences as well as among total sequences. Assessment of potential self-reactivity relied on the hydrophobicity of positions 6 and 7 in the TRB CDR3, along with their amino acid composition. Groups were compared by t tests, Mann-Whitney tests or two-way ANOVA performed in Prism software. Entries here come from immuneACCESS through TCRdb and include only in-frame sequences with V and J called. Some clones fail to appear in such tables; in the studies checked, an unresolved V gene covers under half of the shortfall, and the cause of the remainder is unknown. V, J and clone size are taken as reported in that table, and D and trimming were inferred from the DNA itself. This sample lists 20,000 to 25,000 clones; 80% to 95% were detected once. The ten top clones hold around 3.3% of the sample.

The sequence was collected from a child aged 2-15 years with CD3G deficiency. The rearrangement joined TRBV6-1 to TRBJ2-7, with 11 bases aligning to TRBD2. Source material: CD8+ T cells sorted from blood. The base sequence is TGTGCCAGCAGTAGACTAGCGGGAATCTACGAGCAGTACTTC. This yields the protein CASSRLAGIYEQYF.